This passage covers 15 T cell receptor beta chains from one sample sequenced in a study of PD-L1 blockade in urothelial cancer. TCRdb's table, derived via immunoSEQ multiplex PCR, lists solely in-frame clones and lacks some. There are about 74,000 clones in the sample; under 90% occur only once, and roughly 4.8% lies in the top ten. The sample here was PBMCs, taken around atezolizumab (anti-PD-L1) treatment. These receptor sequences come from a man between 65 and 85 years old with urothelial cancer.

The chain is built from TRBV6-1 and TRBJ2-7, with D possibly being TRBD1 (6 bases). The CDR3 length is 14 residues. Trimming left V 3 bases short and J 3 bases short, with 12 bases between. Germline V gives CDR1 MNHNS, CDR2 SASEGT. CDR3 in DNA: TGTGCCAGCAGTGAGGTCTGGACAGACTACGAGCAGTACTTC. Protein product: CASSEVWTDYEQYF.

V and J are TRBV5-8 and TRBJ1-5; D may be TRBD1 (5 bases). CDR1 SGHTS and CDR2 YDEGEE come from the germline V gene. Trimming pared 1 base from V and 0 bases from J, leaving 8 bases between. This CDR3 is 15 amino acids long. For the CDR3, the DNA is TGTGCCAGCAGCTTGCGGACATATAGCAATCAGCCCCAGCATTTT. This encodes CASSLRTYSNQPQHF.

This chain connects TRBV29-1 to TRBJ2-4; perhaps TRBD2 as D (5 bases). Per the germline V gene, CDR1 is SQVTM and CDR2 is ANQGSEA. This CDR3 contains 12 residues. V was shortened by 5 bases and J by 6 bases, with 11 bases between the two germline ends. This CDR3 reads CSVIGEGNIQYF. The DNA for the CDR3 is TGCAGCGTTATAGGCGAGGGAAACATTCAGTACTTC.

The chain is built from TRBV2 and TRBJ2-1, with TRBD2 matching 8 bases. The germline V gene has CDR1 SNHLY and CDR2 FYNNEI. After removal of 4 bases from V and 3 bases from J, the junction contained 2 bases not matched to a gene. The CDR3 runs to 14 residues. CDR3 DNA sequence: TGTGCCAGCAGTGTCAGCGGGGGCTACAATGAGCAGTTCTTC. Its protein product is CASSVSGGYNEQFF.

The V and J genes are TRBV6-1 and TRBJ2-1; 8 bases are a match to TRBD2. V was clipped by 3 bases and J by 6 bases; unmatched bases: 10. There are 16 residues in the CDR3. The germline V gene encodes CDR1 MNHNS and CDR2 SASEGT. CDR3: CASSEGEAGVTNEQFF. For the CDR3, the DNA is TGTGCCAGCAGTGAGGGGGAAGCGGGAGTAACCAATGAGCAGTTCTTC.

The chain couples TRBV5-1 to TRBJ1-5; possibly TRBD1 for D (6 bases). This CDR3 spans 15 amino acids. Trimming took off 6 bases at V and 0 bases at J, with 13 bases between the two ends. Germline values: CDR1 SGHRS, CDR2 YFSETQ. DNA for the CDR3: TGCGCCAGCACTCGACAGGAATATAGCAATCAGCCCCAGCATTTT. This codes for CASTRQEYSNQPQHF.

This rearrangement joins TRBV11-3 to TRBJ1-1, with 8 bases aligning to TRBD1. Trimming removed 5 bases from V and 4 bases from J; junction bases left unmatched: 6. Germline loops: CDR1 SGHNT, CDR2 YENEEA. The CDR3 totals 14 residues. CDR3 loop: CASSPQGASTEAFF. In DNA, the CDR3 is TGTGCCAGCAGCCCTCAGGGGGCGTCCACTGAAGCTTTCTTT.

The chain recombines TRBV5-1 with TRBJ1-2; 8 nucleotides line up with TRBD1. The germline V gene has CDR1 SGHRS and CDR2 YFSETQ. This CDR3 is built from 15 residues. V was pared by 2 bases and J by 2 bases, with 5 bases of the junction left unmatched. This CDR3 is CASSFGQGANYGYTF. CDR3 sequence (DNA): TGCGCCAGCAGCTTTGGACAGGGCGCCAACTATGGCTACACCTTC. The full variable domain, in which reference TRBV5-1 and TRBJ1-2 provide the parts outside the CDR3, is KAGVTQTPRYLIKTRGQQVTLSCSPISGHRSVSWYQQTPGQGLQFLFEYFSETQRNKGNFPGRFSGRQFSNSRSEMNVSTLELGDSALYLCASSFGQGANYGYTFGSGTRLTVV.

The rearrangement uses TRBV29-1 and TRBJ2-7, with unresolved D. The CDR3 runs 12 residues. V was trimmed by 6 bases and J by 5 bases, leaving 14 bases between them. Germline CDR1 and CDR2: SQVTM and ANQGSEA. CDR3 sequence reads: CSVVSRWNEQYF. CDR3 sequence (DNA): TGCAGCGTGGTCTCTAGGTGGAACGAGCAGTACTTC.

The V and J genes are TRBV7-9 and TRBJ2-1; 9 positions match TRBD2. The CDR3 covers 16 residues. Germline lookup yields CDR1 SEHNR and CDR2 FQNEAQ (reference sequence). V lost 5 bases and J lost 7; bases outside the gene matches: 12. This CDR3 is CASSPEDGGRDNEQFF. In DNA, the CDR3 is TGTGCCAGCAGCCCCGAAGACGGCGGGAGGGATAATGAGCAGTTCTTC.

Points on this clone: The sample has other DNA sequences that encode this CDR3 too. The V call is TRBV19, the J call TRBJ1-5; TRBD1 aligns across 8 bases. V was clipped by 6 bases and J by 2 bases; unmatched bases: 0. This CDR3 spans 13 amino acids. Germline V gene data show CDR1 as LNHDA and CDR2 as SQIVND (reference sequence). Here the CDR3 reads CASRGQGNQPQHF. CDR3 sequence (DNA): TGTGCCAGTAGGGGACAGGGCAATCAGCCCCAGCATTTT.

The gene calls are TRBV9 and TRBJ1-1, with D perhaps TRBD1 (6 bases). Germline-derived CDR1 and CDR2 are SGDLS and YYNGEE. The CDR3 consists of 14 residues. Deletions cut 4 bases from V and 1 base from J, with 11 bases between. The CDR3 DNA follows: TGTGCCAGCAGCTTAATACAGGGGAACACTGAAGCTTTCTTT. As protein: CASSLIQGNTEAFF.

The CDR3 DNA reads as TGCGCCAGCAGCCAGAACACCGGGGAGCTGTTTTTT. Translation: CASSQNTGELFF. The rearrangement uses TRBV5-1 and TRBJ2-2, with D unresolved. V was pared by 4 bases and J by 1 base, with 2 bases between. Germline CDR1 is SGHRS and CDR2 is YFSETQ. The CDR3 has 12 amino acids.

This chain links TRBV13 with TRBJ2-5; 7 bases align to TRBD1. Per the germline V gene, CDR1 is PRHDT and CDR2 is FYEKMQ (reference sequence). V was clipped by 4 bases and J by 2 bases; unmatched bases: 7. The CDR3 contains 15 residues. The CDR3 protein is CASSWGQYGQETQYF. Written as DNA, the CDR3 is TGTGCCAGCAGCTGGGGACAGTATGGTCAAGAGACCCAGTACTTC.

The V call is TRBV6-6, the J call TRBJ1-1; no firm D call. V was pared by 2 bases and J by 7 bases, with 14 bases between. The germline CDR1 and CDR2 sequences are MNHNY and SVGAGI (reference sequence). The CDR3 covers 14 residues. The CDR3 spells CASSYVRERGEAFF. For the CDR3, the DNA is TGTGCCAGCAGTTACGTCCGGGAGCGGGGTGAAGCTTTCTTT.